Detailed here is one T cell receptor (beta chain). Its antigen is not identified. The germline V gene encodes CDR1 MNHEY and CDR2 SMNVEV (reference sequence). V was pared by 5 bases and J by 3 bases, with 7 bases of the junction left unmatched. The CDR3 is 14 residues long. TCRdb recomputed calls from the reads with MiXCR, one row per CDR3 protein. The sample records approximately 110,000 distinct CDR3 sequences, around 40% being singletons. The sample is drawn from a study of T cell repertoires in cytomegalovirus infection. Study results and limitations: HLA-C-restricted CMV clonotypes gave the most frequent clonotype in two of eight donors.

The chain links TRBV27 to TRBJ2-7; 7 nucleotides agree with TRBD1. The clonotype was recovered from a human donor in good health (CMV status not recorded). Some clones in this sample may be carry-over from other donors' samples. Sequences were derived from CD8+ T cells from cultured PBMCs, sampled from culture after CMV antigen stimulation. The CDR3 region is CASSPYRQGYEQYF. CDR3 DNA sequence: TGTGCCAGCAGTCCCTACCGACAGGGCTACGAGCAGTACTTC.